This TCR beta chain derives from a study of glioma-infiltrating T cells (dated by TCRdb to 2016 to 2018). For context, the study as a whole: Glioma tissue, non-neoplastic brain tissue and matched peripheral blood mononuclear cells were used as sources from which TCR alpha- and beta-chain repertoires were sequenced. To gauge divergence between tissue and blood T-cell populations, every tissue-infiltrating repertoire was compared against the peripheral blood repertoire from the same patient. Three low-grade glioma patients, 7 to 9 primary glioblastoma patients and three non-glioma patients contributing non-neoplastic brain tissue were included in the paired cohort. Beyond this particular receptor, the publication reports: Very few CDR3 sequences were found to be shared between tissue and blood, and this scarcity was attributed to high CDR3 diversity and limited sampling. VJ-independent divergence between tissue and blood was found to be below expectation in non-neoplastic patients but above expectation in all gliomas, particularly low-grade gliomas. Group comparisons rested on small numbers: three non-neoplastic, three low-grade glioma and seven or eight glioblastoma patients.

TCR alpha and beta CDR3 regions were amplified with the iRepertoire nested amplicon-rescue multiplex PCR (arm-PCR) platform from RNA. For one-step reverse transcription and amplification, about 95-450 ng of tissue mRNA or PBMC total RNA was used as input. Following bead purification, Illumina adapters were added by a secondary multiplex PCR, and libraries between 200 and 400 bp were gel-purified. Internal 6-nucleotide barcodes were carried by the libraries and were used for demultiplexing. Sequencing of the libraries was done on an Illumina MiSeq using 2x220 or 2x250 nucleotide paired-end reads. The study's own analysis went as follows. Paired reads were merged using FLASH 1.2.11 and aligned with BWA-MEM to the GRCh37 human genome, and TRA and TRB reads were then extracted. An IMGT-derived reference of cassette sequences and CDR3 motifs, with pseudogenes included, was used for V and J assignment. Reads were translated in three frames, and productive CDR3s were defined as those with a C...FGXG motif and no stop codons. Unique combinations of V-J cassette pair and CDR3 amino acid sequence were defined as clonotypes. Reads were filtered by Hamming distance, thresholded by each sample's sequence error rate in mapped regions. TCRdb passed the public sequencing reads through fastp at Q25 and MiXCR, retaining productive beta sequences. Under each unique CDR3 protein, matching rows form one entry showing the most common genes and DNA. These V and J calls originate from TCRdb's pipeline instead of the authors' own analysis. Recorded for this sample are 9,500 to 15,000 distinct CDR3 sequences; more than 20% of them occurred a single time. 40% to 55% of the sample is in the top ten clones.

Reading the germline V gene (reference sequence) gives CDR1 MNHNY and CDR2 SVGAGI. The CDR3 numbers 16 residues from cysteine through phenylalanine. Kept here is only the CDR3 DNA, which spans 48 bases and is read in frame from base 1. As to this clonotype: Its antigen has not been determined. One junction end disagrees with the germline gene, perhaps due to a read error.

Rearrangement joined TRBV6-6 to TRBJ2-1, with 11 bases aligning to TRBD2. The clonotype was recovered from a human donor with low-grade glioma or glioblastoma, undergoing nonglioma brain surgery, or in good health (not recorded which). Specimen: glioma tissue, nonneoplastic brain tissue, or PBMCs (not recorded which). The sequenced DNA is TGCGCCAGCAGTGTGACTAGCGGGGTCTCCTACAATGAGCAGTTCTTC. This codes for CASSVTSGVSYNEQFF.